A single T cell receptor (beta chain) is shown here with its context. The table lists this clonotype with many counts. Which antigen it targets is not known. No much larger clone is present one base from it, and per-base qualities are unavailable. This sample is drawn from a study of T cell repertoires in cytomegalovirus infection (dated by TCRdb to the late 2010s). As for the study more broadly: Donor HLA type was relevant to the analysis, because carriage of CMV infection together with the matching HLA type was indicated by public TCR beta signatures. Paper-wide results and their limitations: In both this cohort and an independent roughly 400-donor cohort, the cumulative frequency of public TCR beta family members distinguished carriers of CMV infection plus the relevant HLA type. The ex vivo response was dominated by HLA-C-restricted CMV-specific TCR beta clonotypes, which also provided the single most frequent clonotype in two of eight donors.

TCRdb names Illumina HiSeq 1500 as the instrument used. Using fastp at Q25 and MiXCR, TCRdb reprocessed the public reads and kept productive beta chains. Records with the same CDR3 protein are collapsed into one entry carrying the most frequent genes and DNA. The sample table contains approximately 97,000 distinct CDR3 sequences; only one count was recorded for 16% of them. Together, the top ten hold over 8% of the sample. The sample comprised PBMCs. The sequence was collected from a human donor in good health (CMV status not recorded). Some clones in this sample may be carry-over from other donors' samples.

The CDR3 region reads CSVPERGPFSGANVLTF. The DNA sequence is as follows: TGCAGCGTCCCCGAACGGGGACCATTCTCTGGGGCCAACGTCCTGACTTTC. The sequence links TRBV29-1 to TRBJ2-6, with the D call tentatively TRBD1 or TRBD2, each fitting 5 bases. From cysteine to phenylalanine, the CDR3 is 17 amino acids long. The kept DNA is CDR3 alone, 51 bases in frame from the first base. Reading the germline V gene gives CDR1 SQVTM and CDR2 ANQGSEA. V loses 6 bases of germline sequence and J loses 0 bases, and the interval between the two ends is 18 bases.